The 18 T cell receptor beta chains listed next were all sequenced from one sample in a study of T cells in Graves' hyperthyroidism and ophthalmopathy. Amplified TCR beta CDR3 regions came from RNA transcripts. In the first-round RT-PCR of the TCR CDR3, the HTBI primer set was used. MiXCR was run by TCRdb on the multiplex PCR reads, yielding one entry per CDR3 protein. The table has under 350,000 distinct CDR3 sequences, about a sixth seen once. Source material: blood. These receptors were taken from a woman aged 55 to 70 with Graves' ophthalmopathy.

This clonotype was counted only a few times. The junction shows a germline mismatch at one end, possibly a read error. The DNA of the CDR3 is TGCGCCAGCAGCTTGGGGGGGACAGGGATTCATACGCAGTATTTT. Its translation is CASSLGGTGIHTQYF. The chain uses TRBV5-6 and TRBJ2-3; TRBD1 matches 9 bases. Per germline, CDR1 SGHDT and CDR2 YYEEEE. CDR3 length: 15 amino acids.

This clonotype was observed many times. The chain links TRBV6-1 to TRBJ2-7; 9 bases are shared with TRBD1. The CDR3 consists of 16 residues. Germline values: CDR1 MNHNS, CDR2 SASEGT. V shed 7 bases, J shed 1 base, and the junction held 11 bases outside the gene matches. The CDR3 region is CASTDMTGTGSYEQYF. The CDR3 DNA sequence: TGTGCCAGCACCGACATGACCGGGACAGGGTCCTACGAGCAGTACTTC.

This chain joins TRBV4-1 and TRBJ2-4; D is unresolved. Between the trimmed V and J ends, which lost 0 bases and 1 base, there was a span of 7 bases. The CDR3 has 15 residues. Germline V lookup: CDR1 MGHRA, CDR2 YSYEKL. The CDR3 DNA reads TGCGCCAGCAGCCAAGATCCAAATGCCAAAAACATTCAGTACTTC. Its translation is CASSQDPNAKNIQYF.

This clonotype was detected ten times or more. V gene TRBV12-3 or TRBV12-4 combines with J gene TRBJ1-2; D possibly corresponds to TRBD1 (5 bases). This CDR3 region has 14 residues. Trimming left V 5 bases short and J 13 bases short, with 23 bases between. The CDR3 region has the DNA TGTGCCAGCAGTCCTTCGGTGGGACTGGTTATGTGCACCTTC. Its protein is CASSPSVGLVMCTF.

This clonotype was seen repeatedly, ten times or more. The chain joins TRBV7-2 to TRBJ2-5, with a possible D match to TRBD1 (6 bases). The CDR3 runs 15 residues. From germline, CDR1 is SGHTA and CDR2 FQGNSA. The V end was cut by 7 bases, the J end by 3 bases, with 18 bases between. This CDR3 reads CASTPTSGVEETQYF. CDR3 nucleotide sequence: TGTGCCAGCACCCCAACTTCAGGGGTGGAAGAGACCCAGTACTTC.

This clonotype was observed many times. This rearrangement joins TRBV11-3 to TRBJ2-7; D unresolved. The CDR3 totals 13 residues. CDR1 is SGHNT and CDR2 is YENEEA in the germline V gene. The V end lost 1 base, the J end lost 3 bases, and 7 bases lay between the germline ends. CDR3 sequence (DNA): TGTGCCAGCAGCTTAGCGATCGGCTACGAGCAGTACTTC. Encoded protein: CASSLAIGYEQYF.

The table lists this clonotype with a few counts. The chain recombines TRBV5-5 with TRBJ2-3; 7 bases are a match to TRBD2. Germline CDR1 is SGHKS and CDR2 is YYEKEE (reference sequence). CDR3 length: 16 residues. J was trimmed by 0 bases and V by 4 bases; bases with no gene match: 8. The CDR3 DNA reads as TGTGCCAGCAGCCCCCAGGGAGCGGGGAGCACAGATACGCAGTATTTT. Amino acids: CASSPQGAGSTDTQYF. The whole variable domain, remainder taken from reference TRBV5-5 and TRBJ2-3, is DAGVTQSPTHLIKTRGQQVTLRCSPISGHKSVSWYQQVLGQGPQFIFQYYEKEERGRGNFPDRFSARQFPNYSSELNVNALLLGDSALYLCASSPQGAGSTDTQYFGPGTRLTVL.

The V call is TRBV4-2, the J call TRBJ2-5; 7 bases fit TRBD2. V was pared by 0 bases and J by 4 bases, with 11 bases of the junction left unmatched. CDR3 size: 17 residues. The germline CDR1 and CDR2 sequences are LGHNA and YNFKEQ. This chain's CDR3 is CASSQDRGGGLGETQYF. The CDR3, as DNA: TGTGCCAGCAGCCAAGATAGGGGCGGAGGACTAGGAGAGACCCAGTACTTC.

This clonotype turned up a few times. The V and J genes are TRBV5-4 and TRBJ2-5; 9 nucleotides line up with TRBD2. This CDR3 contains 16 residues. Germline loops: CDR1 SGHNT, CDR2 YYREEE (reference sequence). J lost 9 bases, V lost 4 bases, and 16 bases had no gene match. The CDR3 nucleotides read TGTGCCAGCAGCGCCATGACCGGGACTAGCCCTTTACCCCAGTACTTC. Translated, it gives CASSAMTGTSPLPQYF.

This clonotype turned up a few times. The CDR3 region is CASSLEDRGLSPLHF. In nucleotides, the CDR3 is TGCGCCAGCAGCTTGGAAGACAGGGGCCTTTCACCCCTCCACTTT. This chain joins TRBV5-1 and TRBJ1-6; 8 positions match TRBD1. Germline trimming cut 0 bases from V and 9 bases from J; bases unmatched to any gene: 5. CDR3 length equals 15 residues. Looked up from germline, CDR1 is SGHRS and CDR2 is YFSETQ.

This clonotype was seen a few times. The chain uses TRBV9 and TRBJ2-1; the D is unclear. Germline V CDR1 and CDR2: SGDLS, YYNGEE. There are 13 residues in the CDR3. Trimming cost V 3 bases and J 6 bases, with 10 bases left between them. The CDR3 DNA sequence: TGTGCCAGCAGCGCTTCCGCCATCAATGAGCAGTTCTTC. Protein sequence: CASSASAINEQFF.

This clonotype was observed at least ten times. The V call is TRBV19, the J call TRBJ2-2, with D maybe TRBD1 (6 bases). The CDR3 length is 16 residues. Trimming took off 3 bases at V and 3 bases at J, with 14 bases between the two ends. The germline gives CDR1 LNHDA, CDR2 SQIVND (reference sequence). The CDR3 coding sequence is TGTGCCAGTAGTATCGGGTGGACAGCCTACACCGGGGAGCTGTTTTTT. Encoded protein: CASSIGWTAYTGELFF.

In its sample, this clonotype was seen a few times. This chain connects TRBV29-1 to TRBJ2-5, with D hard to call. Trimming removed 7 bases at V and 0 bases at J, with 12 bases between. Germline CDR1 and CDR2: SQVTM and ANQGSEA. The length of the CDR3 is 13 residues. The DNA of the CDR3 is TGCAGCGCCCGTAGGGATCACCAAGAGACCCAGTACTTC. Translating gives CSARRDHQETQYF.

This sequence joins TRBV9 and TRBJ2-3; the D is unclear. This CDR3 comprises 14 residues. V was shortened by 2 bases and J by 2 bases, with 9 bases between the two germline ends. Germline V gene data show CDR1 as SGDLS and CDR2 as YYNGEE. As DNA, the CDR3 is TGTGCCAGCAGCGTTTTAGGAGTCACAGATACGCAGTATTTT. This codes for CASSVLGVTDTQYF.

This clonotype was counted at least ten times. V and J are TRBV28 and TRBJ1-1; D gene uncertain. The CDR3 has 14 amino acids. The V gene lost 2 bases and the J gene lost 1 base, with 8 bases spanning the gap. Germline V gene data show CDR1 as MDHEN and CDR2 as SYDVKM. In DNA form, the CDR3 reads TGTGCCAGCAGTTTACTTATGGAGAACACTGAAGCTTTCTTT. Protein: CASSLLMENTEAFF.

This clonotype has ten or more counts. The rearrangement uses TRBV7-9 and TRBJ2-3; no definite D call. Germline V gene data show CDR1 as SEHNR and CDR2 as FQNEAQ (reference sequence). The CDR3 spans 15 residues. With 0 bases removed from V and 2 bases from J, the gap between germline ends came to 9 bases. The CDR3: CASSLAESLTDTQYF. The CDR3 nucleotides are TGTGCCAGCAGCTTAGCAGAAAGCCTCACAGATACGCAGTATTTT.

This clonotype was detected ten times or more. This rearrangement joins TRBV7-2 to TRBJ2-1, with D possibly called TRBD1 or TRBD2 (5 bases each). V lost 3 bases and J lost 7, with 16 bases in between. Germline V gene sequence: CDR1 SGHTA, CDR2 FQGNSA. The CDR3 has 15 residues. The CDR3 DNA reads TGTGCCAGCAGCTTCGGGGTAGGGACCGGGAATGAGCAGTTCTTC. Its translation is CASSFGVGTGNEQFF.

This clonotype was detected ten times or more. The J gene is TRBJ1-1, the V gene TRBV18; unclear D gene. The germline gives CDR1 KGHSH, CDR2 LQKENI. The CDR3 loop spans 14 amino acids. V lost 4 bases to trimming and J lost 1 base, with 10 bases between them. DNA for the CDR3: TGTGCCAGCTCACTGGCGGCGGCGAACACTGAAGCTTTCTTT. Protein: CASSLAAANTEAFF.